The 15 T cell receptor beta chains below come from one sample, sequenced in a study of blood T cell repertoires in COVID-19. Data came from immunoSEQ multiplex PCR; TCRdb stores just in-frame clones and leaves some out. Among about 130,000 clones, around 87% were seen once, and the ten largest hold around 19%. The sequenced sample was peripheral blood. Receptors were obtained from a woman between 45 and 65 years old who had recovered from COVID-19.

V gene TRBV18 combines with J gene TRBJ2-3; the D gene is possibly TRBD1 (5 bases). The V end was cut by 3 bases, the J end by 4 bases, with 11 bases between. The CDR3 has 14 residues. Germline V gives CDR1 KGHSH, CDR2 LQKENI. Written as DNA, the CDR3 is TGTGCCAGCTCACCCCCAGGGTCGGCAGATACGCAGTATTTT. This gives the protein CASSPPGSADTQYF.

The chain has TRBV5-6 and TRBJ2-7, with a tentative D call TRBD2 (6 bases). Germline lookup yields CDR1 SGHDT and CDR2 YYEEEE. V lost 1 base to trimming and J lost 2 bases, with 7 bases between them. The CDR3 runs 13 residues. The CDR3 protein is CASSLWGAYEQYF. In nucleotides, the CDR3 is TGTGCCAGCAGCTTGTGGGGGGCCTACGAGCAGTACTTC.

V is TRBV30 and J is TRBJ1-1; no firm D call. This CDR3 region has 13 residues. CDR1 is GTSNPN, CDR2 SVGIG, per germline (reference sequence). Trimming took off 0 bases at V and 4 bases at J, with 9 bases between the two ends. The CDR3 here is CAWSVLEGTEAFF. CDR3 bases: TGTGCCTGGAGTGTACTGGAGGGCACTGAAGCTTTCTTT.

The rearrangement uses TRBV2 and TRBJ2-5, with 7 bases fitting TRBD2. This CDR3 has 13 amino acids. V lost 7 bases and J lost 5; bases outside the gene matches: 7. Germline lookup yields CDR1 SNHLY and CDR2 FYNNEI. The CDR3, as DNA: TGTGCCAGCACCCCCGTGGGAGGGGAGACCCAGTACTTC. Encoded protein: CASTPVGGETQYF.

The chain couples TRBV14 to TRBJ2-7, with a tentative D call TRBD1 (6 bases). The V gene's germline CDR1 is SGHDN and CDR2 FVKESK. The germline V and J ends were trimmed by 0 bases and 5 bases, with 14 bases remaining between them. CDR3 length equals 15 residues. The CDR3 DNA is TGTGCCAGCAGCCAAGAAACAGGGTACCTCGACGAGCAGTACTTC. This encodes CASSQETGYLDEQYF. The full variable domain, rest sourced from reference TRBV14 and TRBJ2-7, is EAGVTQFPSHSVIEKGQTVTLRCDPISGHDNLYWYRRVMGKEIKFLLHFVKESKQDESGMPNNRFLAERTGGTYSTLKVQPAELEDSGVYFCASSQETGYLDEQYFGPGTRLTVT.

The chain combines TRBV30 with TRBJ1-3, with D hard to call. The CDR3 is made up of 13 amino acids. The V and J ends lost 2 bases and 1 base respectively, with 6 bases between them. Germline assignment: CDR1 GTSNPN and CDR2 SVGIG (reference sequence). CDR3 nucleotides: TGTGCCTGGAGTCAGTTATCTGGAAACACCATATATTTT. Amino acid sequence: CAWSQLSGNTIYF.

The chain links TRBV5-1 to TRBJ2-6; D perhaps matches TRBD1 (6 bases). Per germline, CDR1 SGHRS and CDR2 YFSETQ. The CDR3 covers 18 residues. Trimming pared 0 bases from V and 0 bases from J, leaving 13 bases between. CDR3 coding DNA: TGCGCCAGCAGCTTGGGCCAAGGACAGCTCTCTGGGGCCAACGTCCTGACTTTC. Translating it yields CASSLGQGQLSGANVLTF.

J is TRBJ1-2 and V is TRBV9; TRBD1 matches at 7 bases. Looked up from germline, CDR1 is SGDLS and CDR2 is YYNGEE. V shed 4 bases and J 8 bases; nucleotides not matched to a gene: 8. The CDR3 has 13 amino acids. The CDR3 loop reads CASSSTTGVGYTF. The DNA of the CDR3 is TGTGCCAGCAGCTCCACAACAGGGGTAGGCTACACCTTC.

This chain uses TRBV5-3 with TRBJ2-1; D gene unclear. TRBV5-3 qualifies as an ORF whose function is uncertain. The CDR3 sequence is 10 residues long. Between the trimmed V and J ends, which lost 6 bases and 9 bases, there was a span of 7 bases. CDR3 amino acids: CARIRGEQFF. DNA for the CDR3: TGTGCCAGAATAAGAGGTGAGCAGTTCTTC.

The chain has TRBV9 and TRBJ2-1; 9 bases agree with TRBD2. The CDR3 spans 15 residues. The V gene's germline CDR1 is SGDLS and CDR2 YYNGEE. The V gene end was trimmed by 4 bases and the J gene end by 4 bases; junction bases not matched to a gene: 6. In nucleotides, the CDR3 is TGTGCCAGCAGCTCTAGCGGGAAGCGGTACAATGAGCAGTTCTTC. Translation: CASSSSGKRYNEQFF.

This sequence joins TRBV11-2 and TRBJ1-1, with no clear D. Germline V gives CDR1 SGHAT, CDR2 FQNNGV. V lost 1 base to trimming and J lost 1 base, with 10 bases between them. This CDR3 region has 15 residues. This chain's CDR3 is CASSLVRGKNTEAFF. The CDR3 DNA sequence: TGTGCCAGCAGCTTAGTTCGGGGTAAGAACACTGAAGCTTTCTTT.

This clone was seen just once. J is TRBJ1-1 and V is TRBV7-9; D call uncertain. The CDR3 contains 14 residues. With 5 bases removed from V and 3 bases from J, the gap between germline ends came to 13 bases. CDR1 SEHNR and CDR2 FQNEAQ come from the germline V gene (reference sequence). The CDR3 loop is CASSPGSGDTEAFF. CDR3 coding DNA: TGTGCCAGCAGCCCGGGATCTGGGGACACTGAAGCTTTCTTT.

The chain couples TRBV10-3 to TRBJ2-3; D might be TRBD2 (5 bases). CDR3 length equals 13 residues. Trimming cost V 3 bases and J 2 bases, with 6 bases left between them. The germline V gene has CDR1 ENHRY and CDR2 SYGVKD. DNA of the CDR3: TGTGCCATCAGTGAACGGGACACAGATACGCAGTATTTT. This encodes CAISERDTDTQYF.

The CDR3 here is CASSLWALAGGRKNIQYF. The CDR3 nucleotides are TGTGCCAGCAGCTTATGGGCTCTAGCGGGAGGGCGCAAAAACATTCAGTACTTC. This chain uses TRBV7-9 with TRBJ2-4, with 12 bases aligning to TRBD2. J gave up 3 bases and V 2 bases, and 8 bases lay outside the gene matches. The CDR3 is 18 residues long. Per germline, CDR1 SEHNR and CDR2 FQNEAQ (reference sequence). Complete variable domain (other parts from reference TRBV7-9 and TRBJ2-4): DTGVSQNPRHKITKRGQNVTFRCDPISEHNRLYWYRQTLGQGPEFLTYFQNEAQLEKSRLLSDRFSAERPKGSFSTLEIQRTEQGDSAMYLCASSLWALAGGRKNIQYFGAGTRLSVL.

Here the CDR3 DNA reads TGTGCCAGCAGCAAGTACTCTCACGACACAGATACGCAGTATTTT. Translated: CASSKYSHDTDTQYF. The rearrangement joins TRBV28 to TRBJ2-3; D is unclear. Germline values: CDR1 MDHEN, CDR2 SYDVKM. Trimming pared 6 bases from V and 2 bases from J, leaving 15 bases between. The CDR3 sequence is 15 residues long.